This T cell receptor beta chain was identified during a study of blood T cells in healthy people across ages. The CDR3 has 14 residues. Trimming pared 3 bases from V and 5 bases from J, leaving 13 bases between. No fewer than 5 micrograms of total RNA were isolated from every sample. A J-beta primer mix and a sample-barcoded 5' primer were used in a second PCR of about 7 to 12 cycles. Each CDR3 protein gets one entry after TCRdb re-called the 5' RACE reads with MiXCR. The data contain 850,000 to 1,300,000 distinct CDR3 sequences, less than 50% of them singletons. The rearrangement joins TRBV12-3 or TRBV12-4 to TRBJ2-5; the D is unclear. The sequencing sample was made of blood. The receptor's source is a woman aged 60 to 75 in good health. In DNA form, the CDR3 reads TGTGCCAGCAGTTTTTGGCGGCCCGGCGAGACCCAGTACTTC. This encodes CASSFWRPGETQYF.